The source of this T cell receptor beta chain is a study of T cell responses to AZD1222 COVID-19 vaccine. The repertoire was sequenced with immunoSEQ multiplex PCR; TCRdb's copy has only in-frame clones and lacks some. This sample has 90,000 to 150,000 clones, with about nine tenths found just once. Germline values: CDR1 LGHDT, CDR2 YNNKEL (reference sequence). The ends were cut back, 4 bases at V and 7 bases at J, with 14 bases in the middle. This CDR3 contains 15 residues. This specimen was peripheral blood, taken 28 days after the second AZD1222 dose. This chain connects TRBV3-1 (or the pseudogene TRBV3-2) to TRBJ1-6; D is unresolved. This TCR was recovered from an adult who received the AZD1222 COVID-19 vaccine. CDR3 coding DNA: TGTGCCAGCAGCCTCCAACGGGGTGGGAATTCACCCCTCCACTTT. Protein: CASSLQRGGNSPLHF.